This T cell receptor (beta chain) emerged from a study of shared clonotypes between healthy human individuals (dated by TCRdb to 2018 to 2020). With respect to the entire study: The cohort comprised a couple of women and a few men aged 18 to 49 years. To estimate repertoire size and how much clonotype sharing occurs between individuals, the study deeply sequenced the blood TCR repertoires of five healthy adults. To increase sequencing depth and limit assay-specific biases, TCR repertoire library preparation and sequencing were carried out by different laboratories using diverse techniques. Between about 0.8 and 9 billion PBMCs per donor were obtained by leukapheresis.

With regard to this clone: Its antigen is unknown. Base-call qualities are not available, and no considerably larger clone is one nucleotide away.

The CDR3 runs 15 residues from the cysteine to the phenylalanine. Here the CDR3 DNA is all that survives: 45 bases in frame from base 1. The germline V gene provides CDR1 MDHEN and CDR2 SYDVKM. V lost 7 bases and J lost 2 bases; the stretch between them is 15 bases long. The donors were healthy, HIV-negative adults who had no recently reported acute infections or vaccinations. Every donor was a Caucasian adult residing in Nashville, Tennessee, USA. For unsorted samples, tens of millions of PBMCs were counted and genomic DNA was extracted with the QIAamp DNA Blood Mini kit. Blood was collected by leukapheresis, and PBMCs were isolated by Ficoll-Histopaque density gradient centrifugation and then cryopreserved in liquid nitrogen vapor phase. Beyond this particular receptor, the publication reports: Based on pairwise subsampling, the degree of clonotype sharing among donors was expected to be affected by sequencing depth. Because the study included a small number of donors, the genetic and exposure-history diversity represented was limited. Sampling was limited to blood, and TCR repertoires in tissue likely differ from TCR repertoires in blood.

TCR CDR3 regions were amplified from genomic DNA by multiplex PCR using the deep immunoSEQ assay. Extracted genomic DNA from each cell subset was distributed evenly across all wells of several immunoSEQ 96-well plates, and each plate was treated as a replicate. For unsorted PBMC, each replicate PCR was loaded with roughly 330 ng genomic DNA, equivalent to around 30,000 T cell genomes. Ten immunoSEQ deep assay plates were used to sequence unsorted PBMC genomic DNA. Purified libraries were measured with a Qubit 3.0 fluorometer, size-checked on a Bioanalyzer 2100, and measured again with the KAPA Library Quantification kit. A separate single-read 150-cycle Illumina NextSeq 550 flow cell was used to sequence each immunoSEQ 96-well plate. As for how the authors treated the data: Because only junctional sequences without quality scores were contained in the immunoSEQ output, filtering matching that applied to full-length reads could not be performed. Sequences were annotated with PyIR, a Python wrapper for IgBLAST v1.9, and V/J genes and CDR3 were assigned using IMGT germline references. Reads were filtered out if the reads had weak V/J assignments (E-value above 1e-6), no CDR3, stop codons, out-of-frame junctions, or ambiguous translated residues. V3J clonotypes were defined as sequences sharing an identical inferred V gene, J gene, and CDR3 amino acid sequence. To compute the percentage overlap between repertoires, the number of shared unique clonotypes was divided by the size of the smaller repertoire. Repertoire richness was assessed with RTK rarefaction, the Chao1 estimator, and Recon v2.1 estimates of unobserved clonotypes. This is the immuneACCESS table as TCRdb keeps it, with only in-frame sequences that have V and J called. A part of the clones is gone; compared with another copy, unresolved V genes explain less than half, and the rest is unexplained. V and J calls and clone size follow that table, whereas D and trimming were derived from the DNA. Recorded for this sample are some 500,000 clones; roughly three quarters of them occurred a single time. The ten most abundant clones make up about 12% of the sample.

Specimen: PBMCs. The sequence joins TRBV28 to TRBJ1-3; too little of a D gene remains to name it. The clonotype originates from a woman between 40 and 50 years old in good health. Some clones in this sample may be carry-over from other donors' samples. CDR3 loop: CASIRSGGTGNTIYF. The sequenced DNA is TGTGCCAGCATAAGGTCAGGAGGCACTGGAAACACCATATATTTT.